These T cell receptor beta chains were read from a single sample in a study of PD-L1 blockade in urothelial cancer. Assay used: immunoSEQ multiplex PCR; TCRdb lists only in-frame clones, some missing. The sample yields 58,000 or so clones, around 81% seen once. Sequencing used PBMCs, obtained around atezolizumab (anti-PD-L1) treatment. All receptors come from a man aged 65 to 85 with urothelial cancer. Each CDR3 is given without its conserved first and last residue. D genes are given only for firm matches.

v_gene	j_gene	d_gene	CDR3aa
TRBV2	TRBJ2-3	-	ASSEGAGSDTQY
TRBV15	TRBJ1-3	-	ATSRVLSGNTIY
TRBV28	TRBJ2-1	TRBD1	ASSLIRDRVSRDEQF
TRBV11-2	TRBJ2-2	-	ASSLGLSTGELF
TRBV5-6	TRBJ2-7	TRBD2	ASGIAGLYEQY
TRBV6-5	TRBJ1-2	-	ASSYGPNFGYT
TRBV11-2	TRBJ1-1	-	ASSSEGVNTEAF
TRBV7-9	TRBJ2-2	TRBD1	ASNSPGQSTGELF
TRBV4-1	TRBJ2-7	-	ASSQGGTEEYEQY
TRBV27	TRBJ1-5	-	ASSLSGYQPQH